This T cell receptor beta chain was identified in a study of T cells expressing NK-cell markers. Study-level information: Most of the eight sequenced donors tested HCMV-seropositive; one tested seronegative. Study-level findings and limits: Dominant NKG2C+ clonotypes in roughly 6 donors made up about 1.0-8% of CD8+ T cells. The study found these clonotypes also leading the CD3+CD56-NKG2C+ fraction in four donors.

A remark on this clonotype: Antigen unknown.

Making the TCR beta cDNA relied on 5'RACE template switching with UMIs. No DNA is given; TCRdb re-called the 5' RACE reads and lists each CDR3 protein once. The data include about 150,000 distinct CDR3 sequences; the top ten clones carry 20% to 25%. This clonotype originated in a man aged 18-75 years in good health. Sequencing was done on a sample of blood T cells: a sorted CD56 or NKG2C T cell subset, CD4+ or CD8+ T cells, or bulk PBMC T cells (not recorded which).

The CDR3 region is CASSSDWTANHEQFF. J is TRBJ2-1 and V is TRBV7-9; TCRdb lists TRBD1, though no DNA is available to test this call. The CDR3 covers 15 residues. Germline V gene data show CDR1 as SEHNR and CDR2 as FQNEAQ (reference sequence). Drawing the rest from reference TRBV7-9 and TRBJ2-1, the complete variable domain is DTGVSQNPRHKITKRGQNVTFRCDPISEHNRLYWYRQTLGQGPEFLTYFQNEAQLEKSRLLSDRFSAERPKGSFSTLEIQRTEQGDSAMYLCASSSDWTANHEQFFGPGTRLTVL.